This T cell receptor beta chain was sequenced in a study of blood T cell repertoires in COVID-19 (dated by TCRdb to about 2020). Some background on the complete study: Collaborator samples came from the United States, Italy and Spain and covered acute and convalescent phases of COVID-19. The prospective study material was composed of cDNA or gDNA derived from T cells, B-cell-depleted T cells, or PBMCs. Deeply sampled blood TCRbeta repertoires from subjects exposed to, actively infected with, or recovered from COVID-19 were included in the dataset. The repertoires were made available in a free public database intended to serve as a resource for research on the immune response to SARS-CoV-2. Samples were obtained from the ongoing ImmuneRACE study (first 160 participants) and from 1,200 or so subjects provided by 6 global collaborators. A de-identified subject ID, COVID-19 status, age in years and sex were almost always included in the sample metadata. Where available, HLA class I and class II types were taken from metadata supplied by the sample provider and were not determined by assay-based typing. Paper-wide results and their limitations: The quantity of clinical and demographic metadata differed by source and by participant and was supplied without curation.

Looking up the germline V gene yields CDR1 SGHRS and CDR2 YFSETQ. Reading from cysteine to phenylalanine, the CDR3 counts 15 amino acids. This entry keeps only the CDR3 DNA: 45 bases, framed from base 1. V ends up 4 bases short and J 4 bases short, with an unmatched junction base count of 6. Samples from volunteer blood donors who had recovered from COVID-19 were contributed by a second Seattle source. Each collaborating institution followed its own protocols to collect whole blood in K2EDTA tubes. For TCRbeta analysis, collaborators shipped samples as frozen whole blood, isolated PBMCs, or DNA extracted from either of those sample types. TCRbeta CDR3 regions were amplified from genomic DNA using the immunoSEQ Assay, a bias-controlled multiplex PCR. As for how the authors treated the data: Within the assay, amplification of reference gene primers was used to estimate how many nucleated cells each sample contained. To quantify the absolute abundance of each unique TCRbeta CDR3 rearrangement, sequence reads were collapsed and filtered. For each sample, productive Simpson clonality was calculated as the square root of Simpson's diversity index across productive rearrangements. This is the immuneACCESS table as TCRdb keeps it, with only in-frame sequences that have V and J called. A part of the clones is gone; compared with another copy, unresolved V genes explain less than half, and the rest is unexplained. D and trimming were read from the DNA, whereas the V and J calls and clone size are those reported in that table. The sample records some 200,000 clones, 80% to 85% of which are singletons. Together, the top ten hold over 2.5% of the sample.

As to this clone: The antigen it recognizes is unknown. Qualities for individual bases were not recorded, and no much larger clone is one base off.

What was sequenced was peripheral blood. The chain was built from TRBV5-1 and TRBJ2-7; 12 central bases correspond to TRBD1. This sequence was found in a woman in her twenties or thirties who had recovered from COVID-19. The base sequence is TGCGCCAGCAGCCCCCAGGGACAGGGGGCTTACGAGCAGTACTTC. This encodes CASSPQGQGAYEQYF.